The clone carrying this T cell receptor (beta chain) was detected a few times. No antigen is known for it. The primer mix had 60 Vbeta and 13 Jbeta primers. Some clones are missing from TCRdb's copy, which holds only in-frame ones; the method was immunoSEQ multiplex PCR. Of roughly 200,000 clones in the sample, over 65% were seen once. This record belongs to a study of cytomegalovirus exposure and HLA in healthy donors. The wider study: Within an early data release were about 85 million unique TCRs drawn from HLA-typed donors.

This CDR3 comprises 14 residues. J lost 8 bases, V lost 4 bases, and 9 bases had no gene match. CDR1 and CDR2 (germline): SGHRS, YFSETQ. Study results and limitations: CMV antigen specificity of three CMV-associated chains was confirmed in vitro. A later analysis linked a missense variant in DCLRE1C to the trimming of TCR beta V and J genes. In a later analysis, at a false discovery rate of 0.05, approximately 15,000 TCR beta sequences matched HLA alleles.

The sequence was obtained from a woman aged 60 to 75 in good health and CMV-seropositive. The sample comprised PBMCs. The V gene is TRBV5-1, the J gene TRBJ2-1; 7 bases align to TRBD1. CDR3 sequence reads: CASSPQGGRDEQFF. CDR3 bases: TGCGCCAGCAGCCCCCAAGGGGGCAGAGATGAGCAGTTCTTC.